This is a list of T cell receptor beta chains from one sample in a study of T-cell reconstitution after alpha-beta-depleted transplantation in children. TCRdb called the PCR reads again in MiXCR, with one record for every CDR3 protein. Among approximately 15,000 distinct CDR3 sequences, around 12% were seen once, and the ten largest hold 55% to 75%. The input for sequencing was PBMCs, mostly from graft donor cells, taken 180 days after TCRalphabeta/CD19-depleted stem cell transplant. These receptors all stem from a boy under two years old who had a stem cell transplant for Wiskott-Aldrich syndrome, so the T cells may come from the graft donor. CDR3s include the opening cysteine and the closing phenylalanine or tryptophan. D genes are given only for firm matches. Clone sizes are given selectively: once, few, many, or a class where the clone is expanded.

D: -
size: many
V: TRBV11-2
J: TRBJ1-1
DNA: TGTGCCAGCAGCTTAGTTCGGCACACTGAAGCTTTCTTT
CDR3: CASSLVRHTEAFF

D: -
size: many
V: TRBV5-1
J: TRBJ2-3
DNA: TGCGCCAGCAGCTTGGTAGGGAGGCCTCGCACAGATACGCAGTATTTT
CDR3: CASSLVGRPRTDTQYF

D: -
size: many
V: TRBV28
J: TRBJ1-5
DNA: TGTGCCAGCAGTCCCCTGATGGGGGGGTGGAATCAGCCCCAGCATTTT
CDR3: CASSPLMGGWNQPQHF

D: -
size: many
V: TRBV20-1
J: TRBJ1-5
DNA: TGCAGTGCTACCATTGGGGACGGTAGCAATCAGCCCCAGCATTTT
CDR3: CSATIGDGSNQPQHF

D: -
size: many
V: TRBV5-1
J: TRBJ2-1
DNA: TGCGCCAGCAGCTTGGACGACTGGGTCCTCCCCCCCTACAATGAGCAGTTCTTC
CDR3: CASSLDDWVLPPYNEQFF

D: -
size: few
V: TRBV2
J: TRBJ1-5
DNA: TGTGCCAGCAGTGAAGAGACGTTTAGCAATCAGCCCCAGCATTTT
CDR3: CASSEETFSNQPQHF

D: -
size: many
V: TRBV11-2
J: TRBJ2-3
DNA: TGTGCCAGCAGTCACGCCACCGATACGCAGTATTTT
CDR3: CASSHATDTQYF

D: TRBD1
size: -
V: TRBV5-1
J: TRBJ1-1
DNA: TGCGCCAGCAGCTTTGCAGGGGGGCCGATGAACACTGAAGCTTTCTTT
CDR3: CASSFAGGPMNTEAFF

D: -
size: many
V: TRBV7-9
J: TRBJ1-1
DNA: TGTGCCAGCAGCGTGAGGGGGGCCGAAGGCACTGAAGCTTTCTTT
CDR3: CASSVRGAEGTEAFF

D: TRBD2
size: many
V: TRBV18
J: TRBJ2-1
DNA: TGTGCCAGCTCACCCACTAGCGAGCCGCACAATGAGCAGTTCTTC
CDR3: CASSPTSEPHNEQFF

D: TRBD2
size: -
V: TRBV5-1
J: TRBJ2-3
DNA: TGCGCCAGCAGCCCCCGCCTAGCGGGAGACGCAGATACGCAGTATTTT
CDR3: CASSPRLAGDADTQYF

D: TRBD2
size: -
V: TRBV6-5
J: TRBJ2-5
DNA: TGTGCCAGCAGTTACACCCAGGGGGCTAGCGGGAGAGAGACCCAGTACTTC
CDR3: CASSYTQGASGRETQYF

D: -
size: few
V: TRBV4-1
J: TRBJ1-2
DNA: TGCGCCAGCAGCCAAGGTTATGGCTACACCTTC
CDR3: CASSQGYGYTF

D: TRBD1
size: few
V: TRBV5-4
J: TRBJ2-1
DNA: TGTGCCAGCAGCCCCCCTCCGGGACAGATATACAATGAGCAGTTCTTC
CDR3: CASSPPPGQIYNEQFF

D: -
size: few
V: TRBV20-1
J: TRBJ2-7
DNA: TGCAGTGCTAGTGGCAGGGCCTACGAGCAGTACTTC
CDR3: CSASGRAYEQYF

D: -
size: many
V: TRBV7-8
J: TRBJ2-3
DNA: TGTGCCAGCAGCTTAGAATTGCGGGCCGCACGTACAGATACGCAGTATTTT
CDR3: CASSLELRAARTDTQYF

D: TRBD2
size: -
V: TRBV28
J: TRBJ2-1
DNA: TGTGCCAGCAGTCCTACTGGGGCGGGGGGGCTTTATGAGCAGTTCTTC
CDR3: CASSPTGAGGLYEQFF

D: -
size: -
V: TRBV7-9
J: TRBJ1-6
DNA: TGTGCCAGCAGCTTAGCGCGGGGCTCCTATAATTCACCCCTCCACTTT
CDR3: CASSLARGSYNSPLHF

D: -
size: few
V: TRBV6-1
J: TRBJ1-3
DNA: TGTGCCAGCAGGGGCTCTGGAAACACCATATATTTT
CDR3: CASRGSGNTIYF

D: TRBD1
size: once
V: TRBV28
J: TRBJ2-1
DNA: TGTGCCAGCAGTTACCCGGGACAGGGGAACTACAATGAGCAGTTCTTC
CDR3: CASSYPGQGNYNEQFF

D: -
size: many
V: TRBV20-1
J: TRBJ2-1
DNA: TGCAGTGTTCCGTTGAATGAGCAGTTCTTC
CDR3: CSVPLNEQFF

D: -
size: -
V: TRBV12-3/TRBV12-4
J: TRBJ2-2
DNA: TGTGCCAGCAGTTGGCACACCGGCACCGGGGAGCTGTTTTTT
CDR3: CASSWHTGTGELFF

D: -
size: many
V: TRBV9
J: TRBJ2-5
DNA: TGTGCCAGCAGCGTCCAAGGCGGAGAGACCCAGTACTTC
CDR3: CASSVQGGETQYF

D: TRBD2
size: -
V: TRBV5-4
J: TRBJ2-3
DNA: TGTGCCAGCAGCTCGCGGGAGGTCACAGATACGCAGTATTTT
CDR3: CASSSREVTDTQYF

D: -
size: many
V: TRBV6-2/TRBV6-3
J: TRBJ1-2
DNA: TGTGCCAGCGGTCTCAGGGAGGACTATGGCTACACCTTC
CDR3: CASGLREDYGYTF

D: -
size: -
V: TRBV11-3
J: TRBJ2-2
DNA: TGTGCCAGCAGCTCGGAGAGAGCCGGGGAGCTGTTTTTT
CDR3: CASSSERAGELFF

D: -
size: many
V: TRBV24-1
J: TRBJ1-2
DNA: TGTGCCACCAGTGCTCCTTTGACAGGATCTTCCAACTACTACACCTTC
CDR3: CATSAPLTGSSNYYTF

D: -
size: -
V: TRBV7-9
J: TRBJ2-1
DNA: TGTGCCAGCAGCTCGACGGGACCATCCTACAATGAGCAGTTCTTC
CDR3: CASSSTGPSYNEQFF

D: -
size: many
V: TRBV5-1
J: TRBJ2-7
DNA: TGCGCCAGCAGCTTTACAGGAGTCTCCTACGAGCAGTACTTC
CDR3: CASSFTGVSYEQYF